Listed below are T cell receptor beta chains from one sample, sequenced in a study of T cell repertoires in cytomegalovirus infection. Each CDR3 protein is one row after TCRdb ran MiXCR on the reads. The data hold around 530,000 distinct CDR3 sequences, with approximately 15% observed a single time. The source material was CD8+ T cells from PBMCs. The source is a human donor in good health (CMV status not recorded). Some clones in this sample may be carry-over from other donors' samples. Each CDR3 is given with its conserved first and last residue. D genes are given only for firm matches. Part of the rows lack a size; the others show once, few, many or a class for expanded clones.

size	V	D	J	DNA	CDR3
few	TRBV27	NA	TRBJ2-5	TGTGCCAGCAGTTCGACCGGGGCCCAAAAAGAGACCCAGTACTTC	CASSSTGAQKETQYF
NA	TRBV12-3/TRBV12-4	NA	TRBJ1-6	TGTGCCAGCAGTTTAGAAGCGTCGTGGGGCAATTCACCCCTCCACTTT	CASSLEASWGNSPLHF
NA	TRBV9	TRBD2	TRBJ2-7	TGTGCCAGCAACGTTACGGTAGCGGGAGTCTACGAGCAGTACTTC	CASNVTVAGVYEQYF
NA	TRBV7-8	NA	TRBJ2-7	TGTGCCAGCAGCTTAGTATCGGACCGCCGTTTCTACGAGCAGTACTTC	CASSLVSDRRFYEQYF
many	TRBV7-9	NA	TRBJ2-3	TGTGCCAGCAGCCCGCAGGAAAGACCCCCGCCAGAGGCAGATACGCAGTATTTT	CASSPQERPPPEADTQYF
NA	TRBV5-1	NA	TRBJ2-3	TGCGCCAGCAGCTTGGGACCCCCTAACACAGATACGCAGTATTTT	CASSLGPPNTDTQYF
many	TRBV12-5	NA	TRBJ1-1	TGTGCTAGTGGGGAAGGGGGGGCGACTGAAGCTTTCTTT	CASGEGGATEAFF
NA	TRBV15	NA	TRBJ2-1	TGTGCCACCAGCAGGGACTACAATGAGCAGTTCTTC	CATSRDYNEQFF
few	TRBV6-1	TRBD1	TRBJ2-3	TGTGCCAGCGAGGACAGGGTCGGAGTTAATACGCAGTATTTT	CASEDRVGVNTQYF
many	TRBV27	NA	TRBJ2-7	TGTGCCAGCAGTTTAGAGGTCGTGGGGTGGGTCGAGCAGTACTTC	CASSLEVVGWVEQYF
many	TRBV6-6	TRBD1	TRBJ2-2	TGTGCCAGCAGTTACCCGACAGGGGGGTCGGACACCGGGGAGCTGTTTTTT	CASSYPTGGSDTGELFF
many	TRBV28	NA	TRBJ2-1	TGTGCCAGCAGTTTAGTTTCCTTGAGGGGTGAGCAGTTCTTC	CASSLVSLRGEQFF
NA	TRBV10-1	NA	TRBJ2-5	TGCGCCAGCACCGTGCCCGTAGGGGGGCAAGAGACCCAGTACTTC	CASTVPVGGQETQYF
many	TRBV27	TRBD2	TRBJ2-4	TGTGCCAGCAGTCCCCCGGGTAGCGGGAGGCACATTCAGTACTTC	CASSPPGSGRHIQYF
many	TRBV7-6	TRBD1	TRBJ2-7	TGTGCCAGCAGCCTCGGGACAGGGTCAGACTACGAGCAGTACTTC	CASSLGTGSDYEQYF
few	TRBV12-3/TRBV12-4	TRBD1	TRBJ1-3	TGTGCCAGCAGTTTAGCCCCGACAGGGCACGGAAACACCATATATTTT	CASSLAPTGHGNTIYF
NA	TRBV29-1	NA	TRBJ1-2	TGCAGCGCCGAGCCCACGGACGACTATGGCTACACCTTC	CSAEPTDDYGYTF
few	TRBV6-5	NA	TRBJ1-2	TGTGCCAGCAGTTACTCGAAGATCCTTTGGGAGGGCTACACCTTC	CASSYSKILWEGYTF
many	TRBV10-3	TRBD2	TRBJ2-1	TGTGCCATCACTAAGGGACTAGCGGGGGTTAACGATGAGCAGTTCTTC	CAITKGLAGVNDEQFF
NA	TRBV7-9	NA	TRBJ1-1	TGTGCCAGCAGCTTCGCTGAATACACGAACACTGAAGCTTTCTTT	CASSFAEYTNTEAFF
many	TRBV7-9	TRBD2	TRBJ2-1	TGTGCCAGCAGCTTAGATACTAGCGGATTCTACAATGAGCAGTTCTTC	CASSLDTSGFYNEQFF
many	TRBV19	NA	TRBJ1-1	TGTGCCAGTTCATTAAACAGGGTGGGCACTGAAGCTTTCTTT	CASSLNRVGTEAFF
many	TRBV6-2/TRBV6-3	NA	TRBJ1-5	TGTGCCAGCAGAGACAGGAATTATCAGCCCCAGCATTTT	CASRDRNYQPQHF
few	TRBV30	TRBD2	TRBJ2-3	TGTGCCTGGAGTGCCTCCGGGACTAGCGGGAGCGTCACAGATACGCAGTATTTT	CAWSASGTSGSVTDTQYF
NA	TRBV2	TRBD1	TRBJ2-7	TGTGCCAGCAGTGAATTCAGGGGGCAATACGAGCAGTACTTC	CASSEFRGQYEQYF
many	TRBV7-9	TRBD1	TRBJ1-2	TGTGCCAGCAGCTTTGGACAGGATGGCTACACCTTC	CASSFGQDGYTF
NA	TRBV6-6	NA	TRBJ2-7	TGTGCCAGCAGCCCCCTTAGTGGGACCGACTACGAGCAGTACTTC	CASSPLSGTDYEQYF
many	TRBV7-2	TRBD1	TRBJ2-3	TGTGCCAGCAGCCGGACAGGTTCTAGCACAGATACGCAGTATTTT	CASSRTGSSTDTQYF
many	TRBV7-8	TRBD2	TRBJ2-4	TGTGCCAGCAGCCACTCGACTAGCGGAATTGACATTCAGTACTTC	CASSHSTSGIDIQYF
many	TRBV14	NA	TRBJ1-4	TGTGCCAGCAGCGCTTACTCCGGGCCATCATTTGCAACTAATGAAAAACTGTTTTTT	CASSAYSGPSFATNEKLFF
many	TRBV2	TRBD2	TRBJ2-7	TGTGCCATAGACCTAGCGGGGGATCCCTACGAGCAGTACTTC	CAIDLAGDPYEQYF
NA	TRBV7-3	NA	TRBJ1-5	TGTGCCAGCAGCTTAAACGGGGGACCGAATCAGCCCCAGCATTTT	CASSLNGGPNQPQHF
few	TRBV7-3	NA	TRBJ2-2	TGTGCCAGCAGCTTATTAAACAGAAAAGGGACCGGGGAGCTGTTTTTT	CASSLLNRKGTGELFF
NA	TRBV7-6	NA	TRBJ2-1	TGTGCCAGCAGCTCTAGGGTGGATGAGCAGTTCTTC	CASSSRVDEQFF
NA	TRBV5-1	TRBD1	TRBJ1-1	TGCGCCAGCAGCTTGCAAGACAGGGTTTCGAAGAACACTGAAGCTTTCTTT	CASSLQDRVSKNTEAFF
NA	TRBV2	NA	TRBJ2-7	TGTGCCAGCAGTGAAGCGCTCGGGACAAGCTACGAGCAGTACTTC	CASSEALGTSYEQYF
many	TRBV11-1	NA	TRBJ2-1	TGTGCCAGCAGCCTGTGGGGGGGGCAGGGGATCAATGAGCAGTTCTTC	CASSLWGGQGINEQFF
NA	TRBV30	NA	TRBJ2-1	TGTGCCTGGAGTAGGGACGGTGAGCAGTTCTTC	CAWSRDGEQFF
many	TRBV6-1	NA	TRBJ2-1	TGTGCCAGCAGTGTCGGGGGAGAGCACAATGAGCAGTTCTTC	CASSVGGEHNEQFF
NA	TRBV7-9	TRBD1	TRBJ2-2	TGTGCCAGCAGCGGGGACAGGGGGCTCGCCGGGGAGCTGTTTTTT	CASSGDRGLAGELFF
many	TRBV7-8	NA	TRBJ1-2	TGTGCCAGCAGCTTAGCTACCCCGTGGATTTACGGGGACTATGGCTACACCTTC	CASSLATPWIYGDYGYTF
NA	TRBV5-4	TRBD2	TRBJ2-5	TGTGCCAGCAGCTTGGGACTAGCGGGGGGTCCTGCCTACCAAGAGACCCAGTACTTC	CASSLGLAGGPAYQETQYF
NA	TRBV20-1	TRBD2	TRBJ2-3	TGCAGTGCTAGACCAACTAGCGGGAGCCTGGATACGCAGTATTTT	CSARPTSGSLDTQYF
NA	TRBV7-6	NA	TRBJ1-4	TGTGCCAGCAGCTCCTTAGGTTGCGAAAAACTGTTTTTT	CASSSLGCEKLFF
many	TRBV6-1	NA	TRBJ2-7	TGTGCCAGCAACACAGCAACCTACGAGCAGTACTTC	CASNTATYEQYF
many	TRBV7-8	TRBD2	TRBJ2-7	TGTGCCAGCAGCTTAGAGGCTAGCGGGAGATACGAGCAGTACTTC	CASSLEASGRYEQYF
NA	TRBV13	TRBD1	TRBJ2-7	TGTGCCAGCACCCCTCGAGGGACAGGTAGCAACGAGCAGTACTTC	CASTPRGTGSNEQYF
few	TRBV19	TRBD2	TRBJ2-1	TGTGCCAGTAGTATCGGGGGGAATAAGCAGTTCTTC	CASSIGGNKQFF
many	TRBV2	TRBD1	TRBJ2-2	TGTGCCAGCAGTGAGCGGAAGGGGGCGCGTAGTTTTACCAACGCGAACACCGGGGAGCTGTTTTTT	CASSERKGARSFTNANTGELFF
NA	TRBV4-2	NA	TRBJ1-5	TGTGCCAGCAGACAAGATCAGGGGACCCAGCCCCAGCATTTT	CASRQDQGTQPQHF
few	TRBV30	NA	TRBJ1-1	TGTGCCTGGAGTGTAACGTTGGGGCCCGGCTATGAAGCTTTCTTT	CAWSVTLGPGYEAFF
many	TRBV6-5	NA	TRBJ1-1	TGTGCCAGCTCCCCCGGGGGGGAGGACACTGAAGCTTTCTTT	CASSPGGEDTEAFF
many	TRBV6-1	TRBD1	TRBJ1-2	TGTGCCAGCGGATCGGGGACAGCGATTAACTATGGCTACACCTTC	CASGSGTAINYGYTF
once	TRBV28	TRBD2	TRBJ2-3	TGTGCCAGCAGTTTACCGGGACTAGCGGGAAAAGATACGCAGTATTTT	CASSLPGLAGKDTQYF
few	TRBV5-4	NA	TRBJ2-1	TGTGCCAGCAGCTTGGGGGCAGTACAGGGTGAGCAGTTCTTC	CASSLGAVQGEQFF
many	TRBV11-2	NA	TRBJ2-7	TGTGCCAGCAGCTTAGCAGGCCCGGACTCCCCCTACGAGCAGTACTTC	CASSLAGPDSPYEQYF
many	TRBV27	NA	TRBJ2-1	TGTGCCAGCAGTTTAGACTATGGGTCGGTCAATGAGCAGTTCTTC	CASSLDYGSVNEQFF